This entry lists 27 T cell receptor beta chains sequenced from one sample in a study of shared clonotypes between healthy human individuals. Method: immunoSEQ multiplex PCR; TCRdb's copy keeps in-frame clones and lacks some. The sample yields under 2,000,000 clones, approximately 94% seen once. Naive CD8 isolation took CD45RO-negative cells positively selected for CCR7 and excluded terminally differentiated effector memory CD45RA+ cells. What was sequenced was naive CD8+ T cells sorted from blood. The source of these receptors is a man younger than 30 in good health.

The count of this clone is one. The chain links TRBV5-4 to TRBJ2-5; perhaps D is TRBD1 or TRBD2 (5 bases each). The germline CDR1 and CDR2 sequences are SGHNT and YYREEE (reference sequence). The CDR3 consists of 15 residues. V was cut by 4 bases and J by 1 base, with 14 bases left in between. CDR3 residues: CASSPRGGTQETQYF. The CDR3 coding sequence is TGTGCCAGCAGCCCCCGTGGGGGAACCCAAGAGACCCAGTACTTC.

The V call is TRBV7-9, the J call TRBJ1-6, with a tentative D call TRBD1 (5 bases). This CDR3 region has 15 residues. Germline V gene sequence: CDR1 SEHNR, CDR2 FQNEAQ (reference sequence). Trimming pared 5 bases from V and 5 bases from J, leaving 13 bases between. The CDR3 nucleotides are TGTGCCAGCAGCGAATGGGACGGGGATAATTCACCCCTCCACTTT. Its translation is CASSEWDGDNSPLHF.

This clone is a singleton in its sample. This chain joins TRBV11-2 and TRBJ2-3; D uncertain. The CDR3 totals 16 residues. Germline lookup yields CDR1 SGHAT and CDR2 FQNNGV. V was cut by 5 bases and J by 0 bases, with 15 bases left in between. The CDR3 region has the DNA TGTGCCAGCAGCCTGCATGCGCAGGCTAGCACAGATACGCAGTATTTT. Translated: CASSLHAQASTDTQYF.

This clone has only one observation. The chain combines TRBV14 with TRBJ1-6; D is unclear. Looked up from germline, CDR1 is SGHDN and CDR2 is FVKESK. This CDR3 is built from 13 residues. Trimming removed 0 bases at V and 9 bases at J, with 6 bases between. DNA for the CDR3: TGTGCCAGCAGCCAAGATTACAGTTCACCCCTCCACTTT. This encodes CASSQDYSSPLHF.

The V call is TRBV7-8, the J call TRBJ2-7, with TRBD2 identical over 9 bases. V was pared by 0 bases and J by 2 bases, with 2 bases of the junction left unmatched. Germline V gene sequence: CDR1 SGHVS, CDR2 FQNEAQ. This CDR3 comprises 15 residues. This chain's CDR3 is CASSLAASGTYEQYF. In DNA form, the CDR3 reads TGTGCCAGCAGCTTAGCGGCTAGCGGGACCTACGAGCAGTACTTC.

The chain employs TRBV9 and TRBJ2-7, with TRBD2 identical over 8 bases. The junction had 6 bases not matched to a gene; V was cut back by 0 bases and J by 4 bases. There are 15 residues in the CDR3. Germline V lookup: CDR1 SGDLS, CDR2 YYNGEE. The CDR3 spells CASSVEASGLYEQYF. The CDR3 DNA sequence: TGTGCCAGCAGCGTAGAAGCTAGCGGGTTGTACGAGCAGTACTTC.

The chain joins TRBV11-2 to TRBJ2-1, with D unresolved. The CDR3 loop spans 15 amino acids. Germline CDR1 is SGHAT and CDR2 is FQNNGV. Trimming cost V 3 bases and J 3 bases, with 12 bases left between them. The chain's CDR3 is CASSFWAELYNEQFF. The CDR3 nucleotides read TGTGCCAGCAGCTTTTGGGCGGAGCTCTACAATGAGCAGTTCTTC.

V and J are TRBV6-4 and TRBJ1-1; D is possibly TRBD1 (6 bases). CDR1 is MRHNA and CDR2 is SNTAGT in the germline V gene. V lost 6 bases and J 3 bases, leaving 17 bases between the germline ends. This CDR3 region has 15 residues. The CDR3 nucleotides read TGTGCCAGCAGACATACAGGGTTTGGAGACACTGAAGCTTTCTTT. This gives the protein CASRHTGFGDTEAFF.

V gene TRBV27 combines with J gene TRBJ2-5, with 9 bases identical to TRBD1. V lost 6 bases to trimming and J lost 5 bases; unmatched junction nucleotides: 13. The CDR3 totals 16 residues. The germline V gene has CDR1 MNHEY and CDR2 SMNVEV (reference sequence). The CDR3: CASRGPGQGGWETQYF. The CDR3, as DNA: TGTGCCAGCAGGGGGCCGGGACAGGGAGGTTGGGAGACCCAGTACTTC.

The chain employs TRBV27 and TRBJ1-2, with D maybe TRBD1 (6 bases). Per the germline V gene, CDR1 is MNHEY and CDR2 is SMNVEV (reference sequence). V lost 6 bases and J lost 0, with 17 bases in between. The CDR3 totals 16 residues. This CDR3 reads CASSPRPGDANYGYTF. As DNA, the CDR3 is TGTGCCAGCAGCCCCCGCCCAGGGGATGCTAACTATGGCTACACCTTC.

The V and J genes are TRBV19 and TRBJ2-1; no clear D gene. Trimming left V 2 bases short and J 7 bases short, with 12 bases between. Germline V gene sequence: CDR1 LNHDA, CDR2 SQIVND (reference sequence). This CDR3 is built from 14 residues. The CDR3 here is CASSILNQENEQFF. The CDR3 region has the DNA TGTGCCAGTAGTATACTCAATCAGGAGAATGAGCAGTTCTTC.

The chain has TRBV11-3 and TRBJ2-7, with 13 positions matching TRBD2. V shed 5 bases and J 7 bases; nucleotides not matched to a gene: 8. The CDR3 length is 15 residues. The germline V gene has CDR1 SGHNT and CDR2 YENEEA. Written as DNA, the CDR3 is TGTGCCAGCAGCAAGGGACTAGCGGGGATGCCGGAGCAGTACTTC. Translating it yields CASSKGLAGMPEQYF.

In this sample, this clone turned up once. The V gene is TRBV5-1, the J gene TRBJ2-7, with TRBD1 matching 10 bases. CDR3 length: 15 residues. V was pared by 1 base and J by 4 bases, with 5 bases of the junction left unmatched. Germline assignment: CDR1 SGHRS and CDR2 YFSETQ. Here the CDR3 DNA reads TGCGCCAGCAGCTTGAGGACAGGGGGGTTATACGAGCAGTACTTC. The encoded protein is CASSLRTGGLYEQYF.

V is TRBV5-4 and J is TRBJ1-2; D possibly corresponds to TRBD1 (6 bases). From germline, CDR1 is SGHNT and CDR2 YYREEE (reference sequence). The CDR3 sequence is 13 residues long. Deletions cut 0 bases from V and 8 bases from J, with 11 bases between. DNA for the CDR3: TGTGCCAGCAGCTTGGACAGGGTGCAAGGCTACACCTTC. Protein sequence: CASSLDRVQGYTF.

The chain recombines TRBV6-6 with TRBJ1-1; possible D gene TRBD1, 6 bases. The ends were cut back, 6 bases at V and 1 base at J, with 15 bases in the middle. The CDR3 extends over 15 amino acids. Per germline, CDR1 MNHNY and CDR2 SVGAGI (reference sequence). The CDR3, as DNA: TGTGCCAGCAGCCCTTGGACAGCCTGGAACACTGAAGCTTTCTTT. The encoded protein is CASSPWTAWNTEAFF.

The V gene is TRBV19, the J gene TRBJ1-4; a weak D match, TRBD1 (5 bases). The CDR3 contains 15 residues. The germline CDR1 and CDR2 sequences are LNHDA and SQIVND (reference sequence). V was pared by 5 bases and J by 8 bases, with 18 bases between. The DNA for the CDR3 is TGTGCCAGTAGTGATATCCGGGGGGTAGAAGAAAAACTGTTTTTT. This encodes CASSDIRGVEEKLFF.

The chain carries TRBV4-1 and TRBJ2-2; D uncertain. Deletions cut 0 bases from V and 9 bases from J, with 5 bases between. The CDR3 is 12 residues long. Germline CDR1 MGHRA, CDR2 YSYEKL. The CDR3 nucleotides read TGCGCCAGCAGCCAAGAGTCCCGGGAGCTGTTTTTT. Its protein product is CASSQESRELFF.

This chain joins TRBV6-5 and TRBJ2-3; a possible D gene is TRBD2 (5 bases). There are 15 residues in the CDR3. Trimming cost V 0 bases and J 4 bases, with 11 bases left between them. The germline CDR1 and CDR2 sequences are MNHEY and SVGAGI. CDR3 residues: CASSYSIGDPDTQYF. The CDR3 DNA is TGTGCCAGCAGTTACTCGATCGGGGATCCAGATACGCAGTATTTT.

The chain is built from TRBV6-5 and TRBJ1-6, with a possible D match to TRBD1 (5 bases). The CDR3 covers 15 residues. The V gene's germline CDR1 is MNHEY and CDR2 SVGAGI. The germline V and J ends were trimmed by 2 bases and 7 bases, with 12 bases remaining between them. CDR3 sequence: CASSYGMTVNSPLHF. CDR3 DNA sequence: TGTGCCAGCAGTTACGGCATGACAGTCAATTCACCCCTCCACTTT.

The chain recombines TRBV5-6 with TRBJ2-7, with D possibly matching TRBD1 (6 bases). This CDR3 has 14 amino acids. Germline loops: CDR1 SGHDT, CDR2 YYEEEE. Trimming cost V 4 bases and J 2 bases, with 13 bases left between them. The CDR3 reads CASSQLQGTYEQYF. CDR3 DNA: TGTGCCAGCAGCCAGTTACAGGGAACCTACGAGCAGTACTTC. Filled out from reference TRBV5-6 and TRBJ2-7, the complete variable domain reads DAGVTQSPTHLIKTRGQQVTLRCSPKSGHDTVSWYQQALGQGPQFIFQYYEEEERQRGNFPDRFSGHQFPNYSSELNVNALLLGDSALYLCASSQLQGTYEQYFGPGTRLTVT.

The chain links TRBV6-1 to TRBJ1-1, with D possibly TRBD1 on 5 matching bases. CDR1 is MNHNS, CDR2 SASEGT, per germline. This CDR3 is 12 amino acids long. Trimming took 8 bases from V and 5 from J, leaving 12 bases between them. Written as DNA, the CDR3 is TGTGCCAGCTCCCACGGGGGGACTGAAGCTTTCTTT. Its translation: CASSHGGTEAFF.

This clone was seen just once. Other DNA variants within this sample encode the same CDR3. This chain joins TRBV30 and TRBJ2-3; 8 nucleotides align to TRBD2. The CDR3 is 13 residues long. CDR1 GTSNPN and CDR2 SVGIG come from the germline V gene (reference sequence). V shed 5 bases, J shed 1 base, and the junction held 2 bases outside the gene matches. CDR3 amino acids: CAWSTSGTDTQYF. CDR3 in DNA: TGTGCCTGGTCGACTAGCGGCACAGATACGCAGTATTTT.

The chain is built from TRBV4-3 and TRBJ2-1; 10 bases are shared with TRBD2. Germline lookup yields CDR1 LGHNA and CDR2 YSLEER. With V trimmed by 3 bases and J by 4 bases, 9 bases remained unmatched. The CDR3 length is 17 residues. The CDR3 DNA reads as TGCGCCAGCAGCCAGGATTCTCTAGCGGGAGAATACAATGAGCAGTTCTTC. Translation gives CASSQDSLAGEYNEQFF.

The chain uses TRBV5-1 and TRBJ2-1; either TRBD1 or TRBD2 may supply D (5 bases each). In germline, CDR1 is SGHRS, CDR2 YFSETQ. Trimming stripped 1 base from V and 6 bases from J, with 14 bases between. The CDR3 is 15 residues long. The CDR3 DNA reads TGCGCCAGCAGCTTGATGAGGGGCCTTCTCAATGAGCAGTTCTTC. This translates into CASSLMRGLLNEQFF.

In its sample, this clone was seen once. The chain uses TRBV28 and TRBJ2-4; D might be TRBD1 (6 bases). Germline V gives CDR1 MDHEN, CDR2 SYDVKM. The CDR3 is made up of 15 amino acids. Trimming removed 5 bases from V and 8 bases from J, with 19 bases in between. CDR3 DNA sequence: TGTGCCAGCAGTACCCCCCCAGGGGAGTGGGACATTCAGTACTTC. Protein product: CASSTPPGEWDIQYF. The whole variable domain, filled in from reference TRBV28 and TRBJ2-4, reads DVKVTQSSRYLVKRTGEKVFLECVQDMDHENMFWYRQDPGLGLRLIYFSYDVKMKEKGDIPEGYSVSREKKERFSLILESASTNQTSMYLCASSTPPGEWDIQYFGAGTRLSVL.

This clone was recorded only once. This chain joins TRBV4-1 and TRBJ1-4, with TRBD1 identical over 10 bases. From germline, CDR1 is MGHRA and CDR2 YSYEKL. The CDR3 contains 16 residues. The ends lost 1 base at V and 1 base at J; junction bases unmatched: 0. CDR3 amino acids: CASSQGTGGTNEKLFF. CDR3 DNA: TGCGCCAGCAGCCAAGGGACAGGGGGAACTAATGAAAAACTGTTTTTT.

The chain joins TRBV7-2 to TRBJ1-2; D uncertain. Germline V gene lookup returns CDR1 SGHTA and CDR2 FQGNSA. The CDR3 extends over 14 amino acids. The V end was cut by 5 bases, the J end by 4 bases, with 14 bases between. The CDR3 sequence is CASSPDGIPYGYTF. The DNA for the CDR3 is TGTGCCAGCAGCCCGGACGGGATTCCCTATGGCTACACCTTC.